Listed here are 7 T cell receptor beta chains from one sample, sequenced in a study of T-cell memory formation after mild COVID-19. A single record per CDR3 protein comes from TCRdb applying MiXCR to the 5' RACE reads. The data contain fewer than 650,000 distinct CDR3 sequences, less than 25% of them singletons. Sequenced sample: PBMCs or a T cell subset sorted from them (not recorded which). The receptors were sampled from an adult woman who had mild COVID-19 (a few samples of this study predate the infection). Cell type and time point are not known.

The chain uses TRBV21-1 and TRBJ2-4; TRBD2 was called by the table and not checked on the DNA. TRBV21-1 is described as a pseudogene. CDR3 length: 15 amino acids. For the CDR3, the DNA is TGTGCCAGCCGCCCCTCGAGGGGCGGGAGGGACATTCAGTACTTC. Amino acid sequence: CASRPSRGGRDIQYF.

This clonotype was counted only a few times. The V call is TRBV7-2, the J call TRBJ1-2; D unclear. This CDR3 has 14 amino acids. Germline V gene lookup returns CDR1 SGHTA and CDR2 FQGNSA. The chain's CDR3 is CARRTVGWDYGYTF. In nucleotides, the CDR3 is TGTGCTAGGCGTACCGTGGGGTGGGACTATGGCTACACCTTC.

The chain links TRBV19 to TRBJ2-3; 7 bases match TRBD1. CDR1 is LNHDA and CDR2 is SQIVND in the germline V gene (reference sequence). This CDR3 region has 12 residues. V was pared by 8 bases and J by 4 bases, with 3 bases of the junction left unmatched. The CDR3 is CASSGGSDTQYF. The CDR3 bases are TGTGCCAGTTCAGGGGGATCAGATACGCAGTATTTT.

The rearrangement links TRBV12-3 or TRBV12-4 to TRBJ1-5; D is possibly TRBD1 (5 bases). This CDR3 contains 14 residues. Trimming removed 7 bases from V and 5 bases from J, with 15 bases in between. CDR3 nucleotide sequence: TGTGCCAGCACTCTGGGAGGGGTTTATCAGCCCCAGCATTTT. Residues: CASTLGGVYQPQHF.

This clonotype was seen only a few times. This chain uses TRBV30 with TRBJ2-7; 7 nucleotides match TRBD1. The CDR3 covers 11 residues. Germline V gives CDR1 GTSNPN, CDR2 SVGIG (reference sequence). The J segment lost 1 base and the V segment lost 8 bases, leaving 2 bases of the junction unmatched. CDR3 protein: CAGTVSYEQYF. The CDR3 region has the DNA TGTGCCGGGACAGTATCCTACGAGCAGTACTTC.

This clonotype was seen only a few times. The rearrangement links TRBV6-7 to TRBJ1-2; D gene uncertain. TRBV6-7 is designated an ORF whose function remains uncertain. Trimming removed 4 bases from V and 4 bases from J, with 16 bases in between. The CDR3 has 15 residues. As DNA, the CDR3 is TGTGCCAGCAGTTCCCTAAAAGGGCGCTTCTATGGCTACACCTTC. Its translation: CASSSLKGRFYGYTF.

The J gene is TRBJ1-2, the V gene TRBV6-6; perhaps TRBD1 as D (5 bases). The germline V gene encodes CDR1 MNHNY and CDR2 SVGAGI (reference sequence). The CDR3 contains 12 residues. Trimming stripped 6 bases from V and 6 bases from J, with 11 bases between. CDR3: CASRTGPDGYTF. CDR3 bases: TGTGCCAGCAGAACAGGTCCCGATGGCTACACCTTC.